This record looks at one T cell receptor beta chain sequence and its context. Antigen specificity is unknown. Both 60 Vbeta primers and 13 Jbeta primers went into the PCR. The table came from immunoSEQ multiplex PCR; TCRdb's copy has only in-frame clones and leaves some out. This sample has 160,000 or so clones, with around four fifths found just once. The CDR3 runs 11 residues. This entry belongs to a study of cytomegalovirus exposure and HLA in healthy donors. Study as a whole: Of fewer than 450 genotyped donors, about 80% clustered with self-reported Caucasian donors.

Regarding the study as a whole: Most TCR beta V segments were productive about 87% or about 30% of the time in an earlier analysis. Several V segments, TRBV6-2 and TRBV6-3 among them, could not be told apart and were dropped. The study found most TCR sequences rare, yet found some public TCRs in many donors.

The rearrangement joins TRBV21-1 to TRBJ1-2. TRBV21-1 has pseudogene status. The sequence came from a man aged 25-40 years in good health and CMV-seronegative. Material for sequencing was PBMCs. CDR3 sequence: CASTPSEGYTF. The CDR3 region has the DNA TGTGCCAGCACCCCAAGCGAGGGCTACACCTTC.